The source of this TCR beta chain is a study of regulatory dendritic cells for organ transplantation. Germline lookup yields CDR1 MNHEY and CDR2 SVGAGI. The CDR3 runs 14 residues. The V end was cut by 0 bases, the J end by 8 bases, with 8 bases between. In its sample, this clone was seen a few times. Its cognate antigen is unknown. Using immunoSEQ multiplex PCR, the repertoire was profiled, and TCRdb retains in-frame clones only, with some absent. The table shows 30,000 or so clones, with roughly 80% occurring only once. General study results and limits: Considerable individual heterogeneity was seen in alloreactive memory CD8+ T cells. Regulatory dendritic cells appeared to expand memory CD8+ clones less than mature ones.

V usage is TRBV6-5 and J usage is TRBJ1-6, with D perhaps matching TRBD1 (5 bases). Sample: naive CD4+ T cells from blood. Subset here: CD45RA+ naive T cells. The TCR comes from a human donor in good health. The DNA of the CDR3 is TGTGCCAGCAGTTACTCAGGGGCCCATTCACCCCTCCACTTT. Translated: CASSYSGAHSPLHF.